This TCR beta chain comes out of a study of blood T cell repertoires in COVID-19. Study overall: The study drew acute and convalescent COVID-19 samples from the United States, Italy and Spain. Sources were T cells, B-cell-depleted T cells, or PBMCs; the material itself was cDNA or gDNA.

This clone was seen only once. Resolution of symptoms, clearance, or two negative PCRs was present in recovered Cohort 3 donors. The V end lost 5 bases, the J end lost 14 bases, and 24 bases lay between the germline ends. Germline lookup yields CDR1 MDHEN and CDR2 SYDVKM. The CDR3 spans 14 residues. Original processing methods: Amplifying reference gene primers gave estimates of nucleated cell counts. TCRdb keeps only in-frame clones here, not all; method: immunoSEQ multiplex PCR. V and J calls and clone size are as listed in that table; D and trimming were resolved from the DNA. There are 180,000 or so clones in the sample; 75% to 90% occur only once, and approximately 0.8% lies in the top ten.

The specimen was PBMCs or T cells enriched from blood (not recorded which). The chain combines TRBV28 with TRBJ1-2; the D gene is possibly TRBD1 (6 bases). The TCR sequence derives from a woman aged 18-29 years who had recovered from COVID-19. The CDR3 is CASSLPGTPHNETF. The CDR3 nucleotides are TGTGCCAGCAGTCTCCCCGGGACACCACACAATGAGACCTTC.